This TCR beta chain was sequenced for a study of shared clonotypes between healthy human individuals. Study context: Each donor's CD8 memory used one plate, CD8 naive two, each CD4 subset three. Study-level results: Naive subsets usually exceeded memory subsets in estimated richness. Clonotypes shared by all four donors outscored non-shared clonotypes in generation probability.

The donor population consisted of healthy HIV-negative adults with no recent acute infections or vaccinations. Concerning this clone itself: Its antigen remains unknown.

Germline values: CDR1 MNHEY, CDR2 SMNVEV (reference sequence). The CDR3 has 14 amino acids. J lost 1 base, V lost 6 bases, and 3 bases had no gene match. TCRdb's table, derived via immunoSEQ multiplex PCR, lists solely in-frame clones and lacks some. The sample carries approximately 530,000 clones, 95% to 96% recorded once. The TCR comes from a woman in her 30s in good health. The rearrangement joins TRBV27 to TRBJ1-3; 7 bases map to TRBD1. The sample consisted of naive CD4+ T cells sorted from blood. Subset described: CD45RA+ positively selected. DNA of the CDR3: TGTGCCAGCAGATCGACAGGGTCTGGAAACACCATATATTTT. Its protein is CASRSTGSGNTIYF.